The clone carrying this T cell receptor (beta chain) was found a few times. No antigen is known for it. The CDR3 extends over 13 amino acids. Germline V CDR1 and CDR2: MGHRA, YSYEKL. The ends were cut back, 3 bases at V and 3 bases at J, with 8 bases in the middle. This sample is drawn from a study of radiotherapy plus CTLA-4 blockade in lung cancer. Study-level background: Objective responses arose in about 18% of patients, and 25% to 40% experienced disease control. Whole-study results and caveats: Researchers report tumor-derived TCR clones expanding in blood after radiotherapy plus ipilimumab.

Clones were sequenced by immunoSEQ multiplex PCR, and TCRdb holds only the in-frame ones, with some missing. The sample carries tens of thousands of clones, 70% to 90% recorded once. Specimen: peripheral blood, collected from a patient treated with radiotherapy plus ipilimumab. The receptor's source is a human donor with non-small cell lung cancer whose response to radiotherapy plus ipilimumab could not be evaluated. The gene calls are TRBV4-1 and TRBJ1-2; D is possibly TRBD1 (6 bases). The CDR3, as DNA: TGCGCCAGCAGCCAGGGGGCTTACTATGGCTACACCTTC. As protein: CASSQGAYYGYTF.